This entry lists 27 T cell receptor beta chains sequenced from one sample in a study of shared clonotypes between healthy human individuals. Produced via immunoSEQ multiplex PCR; TCRdb's table is partial and in-frame only. Of 730,000 or so clones in the sample, around 72% were seen once. The sequenced sample consisted of memory CD4+ T cells sorted from blood. Specified subset: CD45RA-negative fraction. The receptors originated from a woman in her 30s in good health.

This clone showed up just a few times. The chain combines TRBV19 with TRBJ2-7, with 10 bases that match TRBD1. The germline V gene has CDR1 LNHDA and CDR2 SQIVND (reference sequence). The CDR3 is 14 amino acids. After removal of 5 bases from V and 6 bases from J, the junction contained 7 bases not matched to a gene. CDR3 sequence (DNA): TGTGCCAGTAGTTCGACAGGGGGCTCAACCGAGCAGTACTTC. Its translation is CASSSTGGSTEQYF.

This clone was observed a handful of times. The chain carries TRBV19 and TRBJ1-1; 7 bases are a match to TRBD1. The trim removed 1 base at V and 8 bases at J, leaving 4 bases unmatched. CDR1 LNHDA and CDR2 SQIVND come from the germline V gene (reference sequence). The CDR3 spans 13 residues. The CDR3 DNA follows: TGTGCCAGTAGTATAGTCCAGACAGGGGAAGCTTTCTTT. Its protein is CASSIVQTGEAFF.

The chain combines TRBV7-8 with TRBJ1-5; a possible D gene is TRBD1 (6 bases). CDR3 length equals 18 residues. Germline-derived CDR1 and CDR2 are SGHVS and FQNEAQ. V shed 5 bases and J shed 3 bases, with 23 bases lying between them. The CDR3: CASSDRALVGGLNQPQHF. CDR3 coding DNA: TGTGCCAGCAGCGATAGGGCGCTGGTAGGGGGTCTCAATCAGCCCCAGCATTTT.

This clone was observed a single time. The CDR3 DNA reads TGTGCCAGCAGCCCGGGCGGGGGCAATCAGCCCCAGCATTTT. Protein sequence: CASSPGGGNQPQHF. This chain joins TRBV28 and TRBJ1-5; D not resolved. In germline, CDR1 is MDHEN, CDR2 SYDVKM. CDR3 length: 14 residues. Trimming stripped 6 bases from V and 2 bases from J, with 11 bases between.

The rearrangement joins TRBV7-3 to TRBJ2-1; TRBD2 matches at 9 bases. There are 13 residues in the CDR3. CDR1 and CDR2 from the germline V gene are SGHTA and FQGTGA. V lost 4 bases, J lost 10 bases, and 5 bases stayed unmatched. The CDR3 reads CASSSTLAGEQFF. Written as DNA, the CDR3 is TGTGCCAGCAGCTCCACTCTAGCGGGAGAGCAGTTCTTC.

The V gene is TRBV11-2, the J gene TRBJ2-7, with D maybe TRBD2 (6 bases). From germline, CDR1 is SGHAT and CDR2 FQNNGV. This CDR3 comprises 16 residues. The germline V and J ends were trimmed by 5 bases and 2 bases, with 19 bases remaining between them. The CDR3 sequence: CASSGLRRGRTYEQYF. DNA of the CDR3: TGTGCCAGCAGCGGGCTCAGGCGGGGACGGACCTACGAGCAGTACTTC. The full variable domain, completed using reference TRBV11-2 and TRBJ2-7, is EAGVAQSPRYKIIEKRQSVAFWCNPISGHATLYWYQQILGQGPKLLIQFQNNGVVDDSQLPKDRFSAERLKGVDSTLKIQPAKLEDSAVYLCASSGLRRGRTYEQYFGPGTRLTVT.

The CDR3 DNA reads TGCGCCAGCAGCGAAGCGGATGGCTCCTACAATGAGCAGTTCTTC. This gives the protein CASSEADGSYNEQFF. V usage is TRBV5-1 and J usage is TRBJ2-1; D possibly corresponds to TRBD2 (5 bases). Trimming left V 4 bases short and J 0 bases short, with 11 bases between. The germline gives CDR1 SGHRS, CDR2 YFSETQ. The CDR3 spans 15 residues. Looking up the rest from reference TRBV5-1 and TRBJ2-1 gives the full variable domain: KAGVTQTPRYLIKTRGQQVTLSCSPISGHRSVSWYQQTPGQGLQFLFEYFSETQRNKGNFPGRFSGRQFSNSRSEMNVSTLELGDSALYLCASSEADGSYNEQFFGPGTRLTVL.

The V and J genes are TRBV5-1 and TRBJ2-1; D possibly corresponds to TRBD2 (6 bases). There are 12 residues in the CDR3. The V end lost 4 bases, the J end lost 7 bases, and 9 bases lay between the germline ends. Germline loops: CDR1 SGHRS, CDR2 YFSETQ. In nucleotides, the CDR3 is TGCGCCAGCAGCGAGACTAGTAATGAGCAGTTCTTC. Translating gives CASSETSNEQFF. Using reference TRBV5-1 and TRBJ2-1 for the parts outside the CDR3, the full variable domain is KAGVTQTPRYLIKTRGQQVTLSCSPISGHRSVSWYQQTPGQGLQFLFEYFSETQRNKGNFPGRFSGRQFSNSRSEMNVSTLELGDSALYLCASSETSNEQFFGPGTRLTVL.

This chain joins TRBV6-6 and TRBJ1-2; 8 bases match TRBD1. The J segment lost 4 bases and the V segment lost 7 bases, leaving 8 bases of the junction unmatched. CDR1 MNHNY and CDR2 SVGAGI come from the germline V gene (reference sequence). CDR3 length equals 14 residues. CDR3 in DNA: TGTGCCAGCACATCGGACAGGGCCGCCTATGGCTACACCTTC. Residues: CASTSDRAAYGYTF.

As regards this clone: Other DNA variants within this sample encode the same CDR3. The CDR3 spells CASSGRGRGYTF. The CDR3 DNA reads TGTGCCAGCAGTGGCAGGGGCCGAGGCTACACCTTC. V usage is TRBV6-5 and J usage is TRBJ1-2, with D perhaps TRBD1 (6 bases). Germline V lookup: CDR1 MNHEY, CDR2 SVGAGI. This CDR3 region has 12 residues. Trimming left V 5 bases short and J 8 bases short, with 12 bases between.

The table lists this clone with a count of one. The chain combines TRBV6-5 with TRBJ1-2; D is unclear. This CDR3 is 10 amino acids long. V was clipped by 8 bases and J by 3 bases, with 4 bases between them. Per the germline V gene, CDR1 is MNHEY and CDR2 is SVGAGI. The CDR3 DNA reads as TGTGCCAGCTGGGACTATGGCTACACCTTC. Translated, it gives CASWDYGYTF.

This chain links TRBV6-4 with TRBJ1-1; TRBD1 matches at 8 bases. V shed 1 base and J 7 bases; nucleotides not matched to a gene: 5. The length of the CDR3 is 14 residues. CDR1 and CDR2 from the germline V gene are MRHNA and SNTAGT. The DNA for the CDR3 is TGTGCCAGCAGTGACTGGACCGGGACAGGTGAAGCTTTCTTT. Protein product: CASSDWTGTGEAFF.

The chain combines TRBV5-1 with TRBJ2-7; D is tentatively TRBD1 or TRBD2 (5 bases each). V dropped 1 base and J dropped 0 bases, with 11 bases sitting between them. CDR3 length equals 15 residues. Per germline, CDR1 SGHRS and CDR2 YFSETQ. In DNA, the CDR3 is TGCGCCAGCAGCTTGTCCGGGGCGAACTCCTACGAGCAGTACTTC. Translating gives CASSLSGANSYEQYF.

The chain has TRBV11-2 and TRBJ2-4, with 11 bases matching TRBD2. The CDR3 contains 16 residues. CDR1 SGHAT and CDR2 FQNNGV come from the germline V gene. The V and J ends lost 5 bases and 0 bases, in that order; junction bases with no gene match: 3. In DNA form, the CDR3 reads TGTGCCAGCAGCCGACTAGCGGGATTAGCCAAAAACATTCAGTACTTC. Translation: CASSRLAGLAKNIQYF.

The chain couples TRBV19 to TRBJ1-1; D uncertain. There are 15 residues in the CDR3. Trimming left V 2 bases short and J 0 bases short, with 10 bases between. The germline V gene encodes CDR1 LNHDA and CDR2 SQIVND (reference sequence). The CDR3 loop is CASSIPGALNTEAFF. For the CDR3, the DNA is TGTGCCAGTAGTATACCGGGAGCCTTGAACACTGAAGCTTTCTTT.

The chain combines TRBV4-1 with TRBJ2-7; D remains ambiguous. This CDR3 region has 15 residues. CDR1 and CDR2 (germline): MGHRA, YSYEKL. Between the trimmed V and J ends, which lost 0 bases and 2 bases, there was a span of 11 bases. CDR3 bases: TGCGCCAGCAGCCAAGATCCTAGATCGGCCTACGAGCAGTACTTC. This translates into CASSQDPRSAYEQYF.

This chain links TRBV19 with TRBJ2-3; 9 nucleotides agree with TRBD1. CDR3 length: 15 residues. Germline V lookup: CDR1 LNHDA, CDR2 SQIVND (reference sequence). V shed 9 bases and J 5 bases; nucleotides not matched to a gene: 12. In DNA form, the CDR3 reads TGTGCCAGCCGCCAGACAGGGGGTCCCGGAGATACGCAGTATTTT. Amino acids: CASRQTGGPGDTQYF. The full variable domain, with the rest looked up from reference TRBV19 and TRBJ2-3, is DGGITQSPKYLFRKEGQNVTLSCEQNLNHDAMYWYRQDPGQGLRLIYYSQIVNDFQKGDIAEGYSVSREKKESFPLTVTSAQKNPTAFYLCASRQTGGPGDTQYFGPGTRLTVL.

Turning to this clone: Within the sample, other DNA sequences also encode this same CDR3. The chain uses TRBV19 and TRBJ2-1, with 13 bases that match TRBD2. The CDR3 is made up of 13 amino acids. Germline V gene lookup returns CDR1 LNHDA and CDR2 SQIVND (reference sequence). With 8 bases clipped from V and 8 bases from J, the junction kept 3 bases outside the gene matches. Here the CDR3 reads CASGLAGADEQFF. The CDR3, as DNA: TGTGCCAGTGGACTAGCGGGAGCCGATGAGCAGTTCTTC.

Worth noting for this clone: The sample contains more than one DNA sequence encoding this CDR3. V usage is TRBV13 and J usage is TRBJ2-7; the D gene could be TRBD1 or TRBD2 (5 bases each). V lost 1 base, J lost 1 base, and 8 bases lay in between. This CDR3 spans 14 amino acids. The V gene's germline CDR1 is PRHDT and CDR2 FYEKMQ (reference sequence). This CDR3 reads CASSLVRGSYEQYF. CDR3 bases: TGTGCCAGCAGCTTAGTGAGGGGTTCCTACGAGCAGTACTTC.

This clone was seen a single time. It differs at one base from a far larger clone, so likely a read error. This CDR3 is also generated by other DNA sequences in the sample. The V and J genes are TRBV4-1 and TRBJ2-7, with TRBD1 matching 7 bases. This CDR3 region has 19 residues. Germline lookup yields CDR1 MGHRA and CDR2 YSYEKL. In nucleotides, the CDR3 is TGCGCCAGCAGTCAAGGCCCGATCCTCCAACAGGGGCCACTCTACGAGCAGTACTTC. Translating gives CASSQGPILQQGPLYEQYF.

The V call is TRBV15, the J call TRBJ1-2; TRBD1 aligns across 8 bases. The CDR3 covers 15 residues. Unmatched junction bases numbered 10, after V lost 3 bases and J lost 7 bases. Per germline, CDR1 LNHNV and CDR2 YYDKDF (reference sequence). The CDR3 region has the DNA TGTGCCACCAGCAGCGGAGCAGGGGGCAGGGGTGGCTACACCTTC. This codes for CATSSGAGGRGGYTF.

The chain employs TRBV2 and TRBJ1-1; the match to TRBD1 covers 7 bases. Germline CDR1 is SNHLY and CDR2 is FYNNEI. The CDR3 contains 13 residues. After removal of 8 bases from V and 7 bases from J, the junction contained 10 bases not matched to a gene. The CDR3 nucleotides are TGTGCCAGCTGGGGACAGCGTAGTATTGAAGCTTTCTTT. Its protein is CASWGQRSIEAFF.

This chain connects TRBV2 to TRBJ1-1, with 7 nucleotides matching TRBD1. With 5 bases clipped from V and 5 bases from J, the junction kept 8 bases outside the gene matches. From germline, CDR1 is SNHLY and CDR2 FYNNEI. CDR3 length: 14 amino acids. CDR3 sequence reads: CASSTPGGWTEAFF. Written as DNA, the CDR3 is TGTGCCAGCAGTACACCAGGGGGTTGGACTGAAGCTTTCTTT. The full variable domain, rest sourced from reference TRBV2 and TRBJ1-1, is EPEVTQTPSHQVTQMGQEVILRCVPISNHLYFYWYRQILGQKVEFLVSFYNNEISEKSEIFDDQFSVERPDGSNFTLKIRSTKLEDSAMYFCASSTPGGWTEAFFGQGTRLTVV.

The chain uses TRBV27 and TRBJ2-3; possibly TRBD2 for D (6 bases). Germline V CDR1 and CDR2: MNHEY, SMNVEV (reference sequence). The V gene lost 3 bases and the J gene lost 2 bases, with 18 bases spanning the gap. This CDR3 is 17 amino acids long. This CDR3 reads CASSFRSLAQFTDTQYF. CDR3 DNA sequence: TGTGCCAGCAGTTTTCGATCTCTAGCGCAGTTCACAGATACGCAGTATTTT.

The rearrangement joins TRBV2 to TRBJ2-1; 11 nucleotides align to TRBD2. Germline assignment: CDR1 SNHLY and CDR2 FYNNEI. J was trimmed by 3 bases and V by 5 bases; bases with no gene match: 6. This CDR3 region has 16 residues. The CDR3 sequence: CASSLLTSGIYNEQFF. In DNA form, the CDR3 reads TGTGCCAGCAGTTTACTGACTAGCGGGATCTACAATGAGCAGTTCTTC.

The chain has TRBV7-2 and TRBJ1-1, with D maybe TRBD1 (5 bases). The CDR3 covers 14 residues. Germline CDR1 and CDR2: SGHTA and FQGNSA. The germline V and J ends were trimmed by 5 bases and 1 base, with 11 bases remaining between them. Here the CDR3 reads CASSRGEGNTEAFF. CDR3 bases: TGTGCCAGCAGCCGGGGGGAAGGGAACACTGAAGCTTTCTTT.

The chain links TRBV30 to TRBJ2-3; 8 nucleotides agree with TRBD2. Germline CDR1 reads GTSNPN; CDR2 reads SVGIG (reference sequence). The J segment lost 6 bases and the V segment lost 5 bases, leaving 10 bases of the junction unmatched. This CDR3 comprises 14 residues. CDR3 nucleotide sequence: TGTGCCTGGTTCCGAGCGGGAGCCTTGGATACGCAGTATTTT. Translation gives CAWFRAGALDTQYF. The variable domain in full, with the rest retrieved from reference TRBV30 and TRBJ2-3, is SQTIHQWPATLVQPVGSPLSLECTVEGTSNPNLYWYRQAAGRGLQLLFYSVGIGQISSEVPQNLSASRPQDRQFILSSKKLLLSDSGFYLCAWFRAGALDTQYFGPGTRLTVL.